The 27 T cell receptor beta chains given below trace back to one sample, sequenced in a study of vaccination effects on CD4 cells after COVID-19. The authors isolated CD4+ T cells after around 10 days of culture. TCRdb's copy holds only in-frame clones and misses some; the assay was immunoSEQ multiplex PCR. The data show tens of thousands of clones, 75% to 80% seen once. For these TCRs, the target antigens are not known. This material consisted of CD4+ T cells from PBMCs cultured without peptide, taken before COVID-19 vaccination. Receptors originate from a human donor who received a COVID-19 vaccine.

This clone has a single count. J is TRBJ2-2 and V is TRBV24-1; tentative D call: TRBD1 (5 bases). Germline V lookup: CDR1 KGHDR, CDR2 SFDVKD. V lost 3 bases, J lost 1 base, and 8 bases lay in between. The CDR3 extends over 15 amino acids. The CDR3 DNA reads as TGTGCCACCAGTGATCCCACAGGGAACACCGGGGAGCTGTTTTTT. Translated: CATSDPTGNTGELFF.

The rearrangement joins TRBV15 to TRBJ2-1; D is perhaps TRBD1 (6 bases). CDR1 is LNHNV, CDR2 YYDKDF, per germline (reference sequence). Trimming stripped 5 bases from V and 6 bases from J, with 8 bases between. The CDR3 is 12 amino acids. CDR3 nucleotide sequence: TGTGCCACCAGCGAACAGGGCAATGAGCAGTTCTTC. Translated: CATSEQGNEQFF.

The chain uses TRBV4-1 and TRBJ1-2; tentatively, D is TRBD1 (5 bases). Germline V gives CDR1 MGHRA, CDR2 YSYEKL. The CDR3 runs 17 residues. Trimming cost V 1 base and J 2 bases, with 17 bases left between them. The CDR3 reads CASSQGEAGFRNYGYTF. CDR3 DNA: TGCGCCAGCAGCCAAGGGGAGGCAGGGTTTAGAAACTATGGCTACACCTTC.

The V gene is TRBV7-2, the J gene TRBJ1-5, with D tentatively TRBD1 (6 bases). Trimming took off 4 bases at V and 6 bases at J, with 10 bases between the two ends. The CDR3 is 13 residues long. The germline CDR1 and CDR2 sequences are SGHTA and FQGNSA. The CDR3, as DNA: TGTGCCAGCAGCTACCAGGGGCGTCAGCCCCAGCATTTT. It encodes CASSYQGRQPQHF.

V gene TRBV30 combines with J gene TRBJ1-2, with D maybe TRBD1 (5 bases). V lost 0 bases and J lost 6, with 20 bases in between. The CDR3 extends over 16 amino acids. Germline values: CDR1 GTSNPN, CDR2 SVGIG (reference sequence). Here the CDR3 DNA reads TGTGCCTGGAGTGTACGTTTGACAGATTCAAAACATGGCTACACCTTC. Translation gives CAWSVRLTDSKHGYTF.

The chain couples TRBV5-1 to TRBJ1-3, with D uncertain. V was trimmed by 0 bases and J by 0 bases, leaving 7 bases between them. This CDR3 region has 15 residues. Germline CDR1 SGHRS, CDR2 YFSETQ. CDR3 region: CASSLAGSSGNTIYF. Written as DNA, the CDR3 is TGCGCCAGCAGCTTGGCGGGGAGCTCTGGAAACACCATATATTTT.

V is TRBV2 and J is TRBJ2-2; possible D gene TRBD2, 6 bases. The V gene's germline CDR1 is SNHLY and CDR2 FYNNEI. CDR3 size: 12 residues. The V gene lost 6 bases and the J gene lost 6 bases, with 8 bases spanning the gap. CDR3 DNA sequence: TGTGCCAGCAGACTAGCACCCGGGGAGCTGTTTTTT. Translating gives CASRLAPGELFF.

The V call is TRBV19, the J call TRBJ1-6; D unresolved. The CDR3 length is 16 residues. Trimming removed 5 bases at V and 3 bases at J, with 14 bases between. Germline V gene sequence: CDR1 LNHDA, CDR2 SQIVND (reference sequence). The chain's CDR3 is CASSPRSMGYNSPLHF. CDR3 coding DNA: TGTGCCAGTAGTCCCAGGTCAATGGGCTATAATTCACCCCTCCACTTT.

There are a few counts of this clone. This chain connects TRBV28 to TRBJ1-4, with 7 bases that match TRBD1. The CDR3 spans 16 residues. Germline V CDR1 and CDR2: MDHEN, SYDVKM. The V gene end was trimmed by 5 bases and the J gene end by 7 bases; junction bases not matched to a gene: 13. The CDR3 spells CASSGRDRASSEKLFF. In DNA, the CDR3 is TGTGCCAGCAGTGGCCGTGACAGGGCTTCGAGTGAAAAACTGTTTTTT.

The chain joins TRBV6-5 to TRBJ2-7; D might be TRBD1 (6 bases). The V gene lost 6 bases and the J gene lost 1 base, with 7 bases spanning the gap. This CDR3 has 12 amino acids. Germline V CDR1 and CDR2: MNHEY, SVGAGI. CDR3 region: CASRTGSYEQYV. In nucleotides, the CDR3 is TGTGCCAGCAGAACAGGGTCCTACGAGCAGTACGTC.

The rearrangement joins TRBV18 to TRBJ2-5, with D perhaps given as TRBD1 or TRBD2 (6 bases each). Looked up from germline, CDR1 is KGHSH and CDR2 is LQKENI. The CDR3 is 16 residues long. Trimming cost V 1 base and J 2 bases, with 14 bases left between them. This CDR3 reads CASSPLRGAGQETQYF. In DNA, the CDR3 is TGTGCCAGCTCACCACTGAGGGGGGCCGGGCAAGAGACCCAGTACTTC.

The chain couples TRBV7-8 to TRBJ2-7; 7 bases line up with TRBD2. The CDR3 spans 13 residues. Germline V gene data show CDR1 as SGHVS and CDR2 as FQNEAQ. V lost 0 bases to trimming and J lost 4 bases; unmatched junction nucleotides: 0. In DNA form, the CDR3 reads TGTGCCAGCAGCTTAGCGCGGGGGTACGAGCAGTACGTC. Its translation is CASSLARGYEQYV.

The gene calls are TRBV6-5 and TRBJ1-2; D ambiguous. The length of the CDR3 is 13 residues. The V end lost 3 bases, the J end lost 4 bases, and 9 bases lay between the germline ends. CDR1 and CDR2 (germline): MNHEY, SVGAGI. The CDR3 DNA is TGTGCCAGCAGTTATACGGCTGGCTATGGCTACACCTTC. It is translated as CASSYTAGYGYTF.

The chain uses TRBV12-3 or TRBV12-4 and TRBJ2-7; 8 positions agree with TRBD1. The CDR3 totals 13 residues. V shed 8 bases and J 4 bases; nucleotides not matched to a gene: 7. The CDR3 DNA reads as TGTGCCAGCGGTCCGGACAGGGAATACGAGCAGTACGTC. Protein: CASGPDREYEQYV.

The table lists this clone with a few counts. The chain links TRBV7-2 to TRBJ2-5, with 9 nucleotides matching TRBD2. This CDR3 region has 18 residues. V shed 1 base and J 4 bases; nucleotides not matched to a gene: 13. The V gene's germline CDR1 is SGHTA and CDR2 FQGNSA. CDR3 protein: CASSLVFSGGGAVETQYF. Written as DNA, the CDR3 is TGTGCCAGCAGCTTAGTCTTTAGTGGCGGGGGGGCCGTAGAGACCCAGTACTTC.

This rearrangement joins TRBV7-3 to TRBJ2-3, with D possibly TRBD1 on 5 matching bases. CDR1 SGHTA and CDR2 FQGTGA come from the germline V gene. V was cut by 5 bases and J by 4 bases, with 16 bases left in between. The CDR3 has 15 amino acids. The CDR3 sequence: CASSRGQLGPDTQYF. Written as DNA, the CDR3 is TGTGCCAGCAGCCGCGGACAACTCGGGCCAGATACGCAGTATTTT.

This clone has a handful of counts. This chain links TRBV18 with TRBJ1-6; 7 bases agree with TRBD1. V was pared by 2 bases and J by 7 bases, with 5 bases of the junction left unmatched. The CDR3 sequence is 15 residues long. Germline CDR1 KGHSH, CDR2 LQKENI. Here the CDR3 reads CASSPSTGRNSPLHF. DNA for the CDR3: TGTGCCAGCTCACCATCGACAGGGAGGAATTCACCCCTCCACTTT.

This chain uses TRBV3-1 (or the pseudogene TRBV3-2) with TRBJ1-2, with 8 bases that match TRBD1. The CDR3 runs 14 residues. The V and J ends lost 4 bases and 4 bases, in that order; junction bases with no gene match: 5. Looked up from germline, CDR1 is LGHDT and CDR2 is YNNKEL (reference sequence). The CDR3 nucleotides are TGTGCCAGCAGCCTGACAGGGGTTAGCTATGGCTACACCTTC. Its translation: CASSLTGVSYGYTF.

The chain carries TRBV12-3 or TRBV12-4 and TRBJ2-7; D could derive from TRBD1 or TRBD2 (5 bases each). This CDR3 comprises 13 residues. With 5 bases removed from V and 7 bases from J, the gap between germline ends came to 15 bases. DNA of the CDR3: TGTGCCAGCAGTCGGGGACGGCCCCAGGAGCAGTACGTC. Translation gives CASSRGRPQEQYV.

The chain is built from TRBV5-1 and TRBJ2-7, with D perhaps assigned TRBD1 or TRBD2 (5 bases each). V lost 5 bases, J lost 0 bases, and 18 bases lay in between. CDR1 is SGHRS, CDR2 YFSETQ, per germline. This CDR3 has 16 residues. This CDR3 reads CASRLNWDGSSYEQYV. Here the CDR3 DNA reads TGCGCCAGCAGATTGAATTGGGACGGTAGCTCCTACGAGCAGTACGTC.

The rearrangement uses TRBV5-1 and TRBJ2-5; the D gene is possibly TRBD1 (6 bases). The CDR3 loop spans 14 amino acids. V lost 0 bases and J lost 5, with 11 bases in between. From germline, CDR1 is SGHRS and CDR2 YFSETQ. The CDR3 region is CASSLDSGEETQYF. DNA of the CDR3: TGCGCCAGCAGCTTGGATTCAGGGGAGGAGACCCAGTACTTC.

J is TRBJ2-5 and V is TRBV7-2; TRBD2 matches 13 bases. In germline, CDR1 is SGHTA, CDR2 FQGNSA. V shed 1 base and J 5 bases; nucleotides not matched to a gene: 7. There are 17 residues in the CDR3. CDR3 coding DNA: TGTGCCAGCAGCTTAGAACTAGCGGGGGGGCCGTGGGAGACCCAGTACTTC. This codes for CASSLELAGGPWETQYF.

V usage is TRBV9 and J usage is TRBJ1-2, with 7 bases that match TRBD1. V was pared by 3 bases and J by 8 bases, with 7 bases of the junction left unmatched. The CDR3 has 13 residues. From germline, CDR1 is SGDLS and CDR2 YYNGEE. The CDR3 DNA sequence: TGTGCCAGCAGCGAACAACAGGGGTTAGGCTACACCTTC. This encodes CASSEQQGLGYTF. The full variable domain, rest sourced from reference TRBV9 and TRBJ1-2, is DSGVTQTPKHLITATGQRVTLRCSPRSGDLSVYWYQQSLDQGLQFLIQYYNGEERAKGNILERFSAQQFPDLHSELNLSSLELGDSALYFCASSEQQGLGYTFGSGTRLTVV.

The V and J genes are TRBV5-8 and TRBJ1-2; tentative D call: TRBD1 (6 bases). CDR1 is SGHTS, CDR2 YDEGEE, per germline. The CDR3 contains 15 residues. V lost 4 bases to trimming and J lost 8 bases, with 21 bases between them. DNA of the CDR3: TGTGCCAGCAGCCGCCGACAACAGGGTATGCGCGGCTACACCTTC. It specifies CASSRRQQGMRGYTF.

The chain links TRBV4-1 to TRBJ1-6; D may be TRBD1 (5 bases). Germline V gene lookup returns CDR1 MGHRA and CDR2 YSYEKL. V was shortened by 5 bases and J by 4 bases, with 18 bases between the two germline ends. The CDR3 is 17 amino acids. CDR3 sequence reads: CASSAARGRTYNSPLHF. The CDR3 nucleotides read TGCGCCAGCAGCGCGGCACGGGGACGGACTTATAATTCACCCCTCCACTTT.

V is TRBV28 and J is TRBJ2-5; D remains unclear. Germline CDR1 and CDR2: MDHEN and SYDVKM. Trimming removed 8 bases from V and 2 bases from J, with 21 bases in between. The CDR3 is 16 amino acids. In DNA, the CDR3 is TGTGCCAGCGTCCGCTCCGGGCTTCCTTCACAAGAGACCCAGTACTTC. Amino acids: CASVRSGLPSQETQYF.

This clone was seen a handful of times. For the CDR3, the DNA is TGCGCCAGCAGCTGGGACGGATCTTCGGCCCAGCATTTT. Translated: CASSWDGSSAQHF. The J gene is TRBJ1-5, the V gene TRBV5-1, with D possibly being TRBD1 (5 bases). The CDR3 runs 13 residues. The V gene's germline CDR1 is SGHRS and CDR2 YFSETQ. V lost 3 bases, J lost 11 bases, and 15 bases lay in between.